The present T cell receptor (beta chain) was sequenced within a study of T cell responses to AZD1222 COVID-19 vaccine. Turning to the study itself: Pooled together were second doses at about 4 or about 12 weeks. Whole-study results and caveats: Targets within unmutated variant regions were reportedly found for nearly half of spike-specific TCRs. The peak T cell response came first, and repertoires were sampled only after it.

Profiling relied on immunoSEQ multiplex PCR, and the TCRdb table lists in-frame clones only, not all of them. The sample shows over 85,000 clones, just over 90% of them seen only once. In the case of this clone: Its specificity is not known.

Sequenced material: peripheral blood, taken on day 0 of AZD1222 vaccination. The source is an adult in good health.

In DNA form, the CDR3 reads TGTGCCAGCAGTTTAAATCAGGGGGCCCCCTACGAGCAGTACTTC. This translates into CASSLNQGAPYEQYF. The chain recombines TRBV27 with TRBJ2-7, with TRBD1 identical over 8 bases. V shed 2 bases, J shed 2 bases, and the junction held 5 bases outside the gene matches. The germline gives CDR1 MNHEY, CDR2 SMNVEV (reference sequence). This CDR3 region has 15 residues.